The entry below gives a single TCR beta chain sequence along with its context. In the original analysis: Estimated nucleated cell counts came from reference gene primer amplification. The table came from immunoSEQ multiplex PCR; TCRdb's copy has only in-frame clones and leaves some out. The V and J calls and the clone size are those of that table, but D and trimming were determined from the DNA. Here the sample spans around 230,000 clones, approximately 78% being singletons. This entry belongs to a study of blood T cell repertoires in COVID-19. Germline CDR1 and CDR2: SGHDT and YYEEEE. The length of the CDR3 is 14 residues. V was pared by 0 bases and J by 7 bases, with 7 bases of the junction left unmatched.

Sequences were obtained from PBMCs or T cells enriched from blood (not recorded which). The clonotype comes from a man aged 40-55 years who had recovered from COVID-19. V usage is TRBV5-6 and J usage is TRBJ2-7; 7 bases are a match to TRBD2. CDR3: CASSLGAGAFEQYF. The DNA for the CDR3 is TGTGCCAGCAGCTTGGGCGCGGGAGCGTTTGAGCAGTACTTC.